This T cell receptor (beta chain) appears in the sequencing data of a study of TIL therapy for anti-PD-1-resistant metastatic lung cancer. In the study overall: Median patient age was approximately 58, ranging about 35-85 years. Tumors carried a median about 1.5 non-synonymous mutations per megabase.

V lost 0 bases and J lost 7, with 12 bases in between. Germline V lookup: CDR1 MNHEY, CDR2 SVGAGI. The CDR3 loop spans 14 amino acids. The libraries were made with immunoSEQ v3. Survey-level samples got 1.5 million to 2.5 million read pairs; deep-level samples got about 4.5-6.5 million. Assay: immunoSEQ multiplex PCR; the TCRdb copy retains only in-frame clones and omits some. The repertoire holds 45,000 to 75,000 clones, about 69% seen once, with less than 8% in the top ten. Time point specified: pre-treatment sample, taken before nivolumab and TIL therapy. Study outcomes and limitations: TIL clonotype persistence in blood showed no apparent association with response.

As concerns this clone: Its antigen is as yet unknown.

The TCR originated in a person aged 25 to 80 with non-small cell lung cancer. Here the sequenced sample was blood, taken at baseline. The chain employs TRBV6-5 and TRBJ2-5, with D possibly matching TRBD1 (6 bases). The CDR3 bases are TGTGCCAGCAGTTACTCGATTGCGACAGGGACCCAGTACTTC. Translating it yields CASSYSIATGTQYF.